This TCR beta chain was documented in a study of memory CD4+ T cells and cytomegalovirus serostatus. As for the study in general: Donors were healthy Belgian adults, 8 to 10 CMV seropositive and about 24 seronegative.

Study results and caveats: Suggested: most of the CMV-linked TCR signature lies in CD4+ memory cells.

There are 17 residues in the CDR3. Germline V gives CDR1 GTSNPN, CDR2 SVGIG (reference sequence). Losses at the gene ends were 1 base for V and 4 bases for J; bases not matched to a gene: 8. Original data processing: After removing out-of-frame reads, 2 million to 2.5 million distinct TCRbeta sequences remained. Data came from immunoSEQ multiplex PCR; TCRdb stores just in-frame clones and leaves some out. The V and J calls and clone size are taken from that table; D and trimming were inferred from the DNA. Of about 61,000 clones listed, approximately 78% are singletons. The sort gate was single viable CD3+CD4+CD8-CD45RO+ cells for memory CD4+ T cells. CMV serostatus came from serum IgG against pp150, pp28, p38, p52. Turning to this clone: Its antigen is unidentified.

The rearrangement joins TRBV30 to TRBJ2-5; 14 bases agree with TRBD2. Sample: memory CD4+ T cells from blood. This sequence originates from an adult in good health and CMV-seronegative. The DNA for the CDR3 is TGTGCCTGGAGTGATCGGACTAGCGGGGGGTTACGAGAGACCCAGTACTTC. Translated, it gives CAWSDRTSGGLRETQYF.